Shown below are 11 T cell receptor beta chains from a single sample sequenced in a study of cytomegalovirus exposure and HLA in healthy donors. The PCR used 60 Vbeta and 13 Jbeta primers. The protocol was immunoSEQ multiplex PCR, while the TCRdb copy is restricted to in-frame clones and leaves out a portion. Counted here are around 150,000 clones, about 65% occurring once; the ten biggest clones make up around 2.8%. The sequenced sample consisted of PBMCs. Receptors originate from a woman aged 25 to 39 in good health and CMV-seronegative.

J is TRBJ1-2 and V is TRBV5-4, with D possibly matching TRBD1 (5 bases). Germline V gene lookup returns CDR1 SGHNT and CDR2 YYREEE (reference sequence). The V end was cut by 2 bases, the J end by 4 bases, with 9 bases between. This CDR3 has 13 residues. DNA for the CDR3: TGTGCCAGCAGCTTTCAAGGGGTCTATGGCTACACCTTC. Protein product: CASSFQGVYGYTF.

The rearrangement uses TRBV7-2 and TRBJ1-5; 9 bases fit TRBD1. Per the germline V gene, CDR1 is SGHTA and CDR2 is FQGNSA. There are 16 residues in the CDR3. The V segment lost 5 bases and the J segment 1 base; nucleotides outside the gene matches: 6. The CDR3 DNA sequence: TGTGCCAGCAGCCAGGGGACAGGGAGAAGCAATCAGCCCCAGCATTTT. Residues: CASSQGTGRSNQPQHF.

CDR3 DNA: TGTGCCAGCAGACAGGGGAGCAATCAGCCCCAGCATTTT. This translates into CASRQGSNQPQHF. V and J are TRBV6-1 and TRBJ1-5, with 7 bases aligning to TRBD1. Looked up from germline, CDR1 is MNHNS and CDR2 is SASEGT. The CDR3 length is 13 residues. V gave up 6 bases and J gave up 1 base; unmatched junction bases: 0.

J is TRBJ2-7 and V is TRBV6-5; 8 bases are shared with TRBD1. This CDR3 contains 12 residues. Trimming took 8 bases from V and 7 from J; bases not matched to a gene: 7. The V gene's germline CDR1 is MNHEY and CDR2 SVGAGI. CDR3 coding DNA: TGTGCCAGCGGGACAGGTGCCCGGGAGCAGTACTTC. Protein: CASGTGAREQYF.

The V gene is TRBV5-1, the J gene TRBJ2-3, with 8 bases aligning to TRBD2. CDR1 and CDR2 (germline): SGHRS, YFSETQ. The CDR3 totals 16 residues. The V segment lost 3 bases and the J segment 4 bases; nucleotides outside the gene matches: 10. The DNA for the CDR3 is TGCGCCAGCAGCTCCGGAGCGGGAGCCATGGCAGATACGCAGTATTTT. Residues: CASSSGAGAMADTQYF.

The genes are TRBV7-2 and TRBJ2-3; no clear D. Germline V CDR1 and CDR2: SGHTA, FQGNSA. This CDR3 spans 11 amino acids. V was cut by 6 bases and J by 8 bases, with 9 bases left in between. The CDR3 region is CASRSLFTQYF. The DNA of the CDR3 is TGTGCCAGCAGGTCCCTTTTTACGCAGTATTTT.

This sequence joins TRBV5-6 and TRBJ1-1; D may be TRBD1 (6 bases). The CDR3 is 13 amino acids. Between the trimmed V and J ends, which lost 2 bases and 5 bases, there was a span of 10 bases. Germline V gene data show CDR1 as SGHDT and CDR2 as YYEEEE. The CDR3 DNA follows: TGTGCCAGCAGCTTAACAGGGAAGACTGAAGCTTTCTTT. It translates to CASSLTGKTEAFF.

This clone was counted only a few times. This chain joins TRBV11-2 and TRBJ2-2; D is possibly TRBD1 (5 bases). The CDR3 runs 14 residues. Looked up from germline, CDR1 is SGHAT and CDR2 is FQNNGV. The V end lost 5 bases, the J end lost 4 bases, and 11 bases lay between the germline ends. CDR3 DNA sequence: TGTGCCAGCAGCGGGAAGGGGCGCACCGGGGAGCTGTTTTTT. The encoded protein is CASSGKGRTGELFF.

V and J are TRBV28 and TRBJ1-1, with D perhaps TRBD1 (6 bases). Trimming pared 2 bases from V and 4 bases from J, leaving 14 bases between. CDR3 length: 15 amino acids. In germline, CDR1 is MDHEN, CDR2 SYDVKM. The CDR3 DNA reads TGTGCCAGCAGTTTAACCTCAGCCAGGGGCACTGAAGCTTTCTTT. It codes for CASSLTSARGTEAFF.

The chain carries TRBV4-2 and TRBJ1-1, with a possible D match to TRBD1 (5 bases). The CDR3 is 16 residues long. Germline loops: CDR1 LGHNA, CDR2 YNFKEQ. The V end was cut by 0 bases, the J end by 5 bases, with 16 bases between. The CDR3 reads CASSQEEGLADTEAFF. The CDR3 nucleotides read TGTGCCAGCAGCCAAGAGGAGGGACTCGCGGATACTGAAGCTTTCTTT.

This chain connects TRBV7-3 to TRBJ2-1; tentatively, D is TRBD1 (5 bases). With 8 bases removed from V and 2 bases from J, the gap between germline ends came to 16 bases. Germline CDR1 reads SGHTA; CDR2 reads FQGTGA. CDR3 size: 15 residues. This CDR3 reads CASALGPGPYNEQFF. The CDR3 bases are TGTGCCAGCGCCCTGGGGCCAGGGCCCTACAATGAGCAGTTCTTC.